This T cell receptor beta chain was retrieved from a study of identical twins' blood T cells. Points from the study as a whole: Out-of-frame TCRbeta clonotypes reportedly had markedly more similar V usage in twins than unrelated donors.

TCRdb used MiXCR to reprocess the 5' RACE reads, holding one entry per CDR3 protein. The sample has 350,000 to 400,000 distinct CDR3 sequences; over 25% are singletons. Unmatched junction bases numbered 8, after V lost 5 bases and J lost 5 bases. This CDR3 is 15 amino acids long. The germline V gene encodes CDR1 SNHLY and CDR2 FYNNEI. This clonotype was seen more than once but under ten times. Its cognate antigen is unknown. The sequence derives from a woman between 18 and 49 years old in good health. The specimen was PBMCs. The V call is TRBV2, the J call TRBJ2-2; 7 bases agree with TRBD2. For the CDR3, the DNA is TGTGCCAGCAGTAGGAGCGGGGTTATAACCGGGGAGCTGTTTTTT. It is translated as CASSRSGVITGELFF.